Listed here are 16 T cell receptor beta chains from one sample, sequenced in a study of OX40 agonist ivuxolimab in advanced cancers. Sequencing used immunoSEQ multiplex PCR; TCRdb keeps in-frame clones, though not all of them. The data hold roughly 90,000 clones, with 87% observed a single time. Source: CD4+ or CD8+ T cells sorted from blood, taken in a trial of the OX40 agonist ivuxolimab. These receptors came from an adult with an advanced solid tumor such as melanoma, head and neck, liver or kidney cancer.

This clone was recorded only once. J is TRBJ2-3 and V is TRBV7-2; the D gene is possibly TRBD1 (8 bases). Germline CDR1 reads SGHTA; CDR2 reads FQGNSA. The CDR3 contains 16 residues. V shed 5 bases and J shed 9 bases, with 24 bases lying between them. The CDR3 DNA reads as TGTGCCAGCAGCCCACAGGGGGGGAGATACGGATACACGCAGTATTTT. Its protein product is CASSPQGGRYGYTQYF. Combining the CDR3 with reference TRBV7-2 and TRBJ2-3 gives the whole variable domain GAGVSQSPSNKVTEKGKDVELRCDPISGHTALYWYRQSLGQGLEFLIYFQGNSAPDKSGLPSDRFSAERTGGSVSTLTIQRTQQEDSAVYLCASSPQGGRYGYTQYFGPGTRLTVL.

This chain links TRBV7-3 with TRBJ2-1, with TRBD2 matching over 10 bases. The V and J ends lost 5 bases and 7 bases, in that order; junction bases with no gene match: 8. This CDR3 is 15 amino acids long. Germline V gene data show CDR1 as SGHTA and CDR2 as FQGTGA. The CDR3 DNA follows: TGTGCCAGCAGCCTTAGCGGGGGGTCCGGGAATGAGCAGTTCTTC. It encodes CASSLSGGSGNEQFF. Variable domain in full (rest from reference TRBV7-3 and TRBJ2-1): GAGVSQTPSNKVTEKGKYVELRCDPISGHTALYWYRQSLGQGPEFLIYFQGTGAADDSGLPNDRFFAVRPEGSVSTLKIQRTERGDSAVYLCASSLSGGSGNEQFFGPGTRLTVL.

The chain recombines TRBV28 with TRBJ2-3, with D possibly being TRBD1 or TRBD2 (5 bases each). This CDR3 spans 15 amino acids. Germline CDR1 and CDR2: MDHEN and SYDVKM. Trimming pared 5 bases from V and 3 bases from J, leaving 15 bases between. The CDR3 region is CASSGTSGTTDTQYF. CDR3 sequence (DNA): TGTGCCAGCAGTGGGACCAGCGGAACTACAGATACGCAGTATTTT.

This clone was recorded once. The CDR3 spells CASSVLQGGDTGELFF. The CDR3 DNA is TGTGCCAGCAGCGTACTCCAGGGGGGGGACACCGGGGAGCTGTTTTTT. This rearrangement joins TRBV9 to TRBJ2-2; possibly TRBD1 or TRBD2 for D (7 bases each). CDR1 is SGDLS and CDR2 is YYNGEE in the germline V gene. The CDR3 sequence is 16 residues long. The germline V and J ends were trimmed by 1 base and 3 bases, with 13 bases remaining between them.

The V and J genes are TRBV7-6 and TRBJ2-6; D uncertain. Germline assignment: CDR1 SGHVS and CDR2 FNYEAQ. Deletions cut 6 bases from V and 0 bases from J, with 9 bases between. The CDR3 extends over 15 amino acids. CDR3 sequence reads: CASSPLSSGANVLTF. For the CDR3, the DNA is TGTGCCAGCAGTCCTCTGAGCTCTGGGGCCAACGTCCTGACTTTC.

The V gene is TRBV18, the J gene TRBJ2-3, with unresolved D. V lost 2 bases and J 12 bases, leaving 9 bases between the germline ends. The CDR3 contains 11 residues. Germline CDR1 KGHSH, CDR2 LQKENI. The CDR3 spells CASSPSGVQYF. The CDR3 region has the DNA TGTGCCAGCTCACCATCCGGCGTTCAGTATTTT.

The rearrangement joins TRBV5-6 to TRBJ2-2; D uncertain. The CDR3 has 17 amino acids. V was cut by 5 bases and J by 1 base, with 18 bases left in between. CDR1 is SGHDT, CDR2 YYEEEE, per germline. The CDR3 loop is CASSSTLSSQNTGELFF. In DNA, the CDR3 is TGTGCCAGCAGTTCCACTCTCTCAAGCCAGAACACCGGGGAGCTGTTTTTT.

This clone has only one observation. The chain links TRBV25-1 to TRBJ2-5; 8 bases line up with TRBD1. The J segment lost 7 bases and the V segment lost 2 bases, leaving 9 bases of the junction unmatched. CDR3 size: 15 residues. Looked up from germline, CDR1 is MGHDK and CDR2 is SYGVNS. The CDR3 region has the DNA TGTGCCAGCAGTGAAAACAGGGGGGCCGGGGTGACCCAGTACTTC. This gives the protein CASSENRGAGVTQYF.

The V gene is TRBV7-7, the J gene TRBJ2-2; TRBD2 aligns across 12 bases. CDR1 is SSHAT, CDR2 FNYEAQ, per germline (reference sequence). This CDR3 spans 16 amino acids. Trimming removed 5 bases from V and 0 bases from J; junction bases left unmatched: 1. In DNA form, the CDR3 reads TGTGCCAGCAGCCGACTAGCGGGGGCGAACACCGGGGAGCTGTTTTTT. Residues: CASSRLAGANTGELFF.

V is TRBV5-1 and J is TRBJ2-5; D remains ambiguous. Trimming cost V 0 bases and J 7 bases, with 10 bases left between them. This CDR3 region has 13 residues. Germline V gives CDR1 SGHRS, CDR2 YFSETQ. CDR3 coding DNA: TGCGCCAGCAGCTTGGCCACTAAGGCGACCCAGTACTTC. It is translated as CASSLATKATQYF.

J is TRBJ1-2 and V is TRBV19; D unclear. Germline V CDR1 and CDR2: LNHDA, SQIVND (reference sequence). Trimming shortened V by 6 bases and J by 2 bases, and 16 bases separated the two germline ends. This CDR3 region has 15 residues. CDR3 DNA sequence: TGTGCCAGTAGGAGCCCTCGGGGTACCAACTATGGCTACACCTTC. Its translation is CASRSPRGTNYGYTF.

The gene calls are TRBV2 and TRBJ2-7; D uncertain. Per the germline V gene, CDR1 is SNHLY and CDR2 is FYNNEI. Trimming stripped 6 bases from V and 3 bases from J, with 6 bases between. The CDR3 spans 11 residues. CDR3 loop: CASRENYEQYF. The DNA of the CDR3 is TGTGCCAGCAGGGAGAACTACGAGCAGTACTTC. Filled out from reference TRBV2 and TRBJ2-7, the complete variable domain reads EPEVTQTPSHQVTQMGQEVILRCVPISNHLYFYWYRQILGQKVEFLVSFYNNEISEKSEIFDDQFSVERPDGSNFTLKIRSTKLEDSAMYFCASRENYEQYFGPGTRLTVT.

The chain joins TRBV19 to TRBJ1-5; 10 bases match TRBD1. The CDR3 consists of 13 residues. Trimming at V came to 1 base and at J to 16 bases, leaving 7 bases not matched to a gene. Germline V gene lookup returns CDR1 LNHDA and CDR2 SQIVND (reference sequence). The CDR3 loop reads CASSIAKDRGIHF. The CDR3 nucleotides are TGTGCCAGTAGTATAGCCAAGGACAGGGGGATCCATTTT. The full variable domain, completed using reference TRBV19 and TRBJ1-5, is DGGITQSPKYLFRKEGQNVTLSCEQNLNHDAMYWYRQDPGQGLRLIYYSQIVNDFQKGDIAEGYSVSREKKESFPLTVTSAQKNPTAFYLCASSIAKDRGIHFGDGTRLSIL.

This clone was recorded once. The V gene is TRBV4-2, the J gene TRBJ1-4; 8 bases line up with TRBD1. This CDR3 is built from 16 residues. With V trimmed by 0 bases and J by 5 bases, 5 bases remained unmatched. From germline, CDR1 is LGHNA and CDR2 YNFKEQ. Here the CDR3 reads CASSQDTGQENEKLFF. CDR3 DNA sequence: TGTGCCAGCAGCCAAGACACGGGACAGGAAAATGAAAAACTGTTTTTT.

The V call is TRBV11-2, the J call TRBJ2-3; weak D call: TRBD2 (5 bases). CDR1 and CDR2 (germline): SGHAT, FQNNGV. This CDR3 comprises 18 residues. The V and J ends lost 0 bases and 0 bases respectively, with 16 bases between them. CDR3 region: CASSLDLVAGISTDTQYF. For the CDR3, the DNA is TGTGCCAGCAGCTTAGATCTGGTGGCGGGTATTAGCACAGATACGCAGTATTTT.

The chain links TRBV29-1 to TRBJ1-2, with TRBD1 matching over 9 bases. With 3 bases clipped from V and 4 bases from J, the junction kept 9 bases outside the gene matches. CDR3 length equals 15 residues. The germline gives CDR1 SQVTM, CDR2 ANQGSEA. The CDR3 loop reads CSVDQGQGVAYGYTF. As DNA, the CDR3 is TGCAGCGTTGACCAGGGACAGGGAGTCGCCTATGGCTACACCTTC.